This TCR beta chain was recorded in a study of cytomegalovirus exposure and HLA in healthy donors. Looking at the study overall: A previous analysis identified approximately 120 million unique TCR beta sequences derived from around 200 million T cells. Findings and limits, study-wide: TCR sequences were mostly rare, though some public TCRs occurred in many donors. Analysis was carried out at a later point, and it linked a missense DCLRE1C variant to TCR beta V- and J-gene trimming.

The PCR contained 60 Vbeta and 13 Jbeta primers. The table came from immunoSEQ multiplex PCR; TCRdb's copy has only in-frame clones and leaves some out. Here the sample spans about 140,000 clones, over 75% being singletons. Notes on this clone: Antigen specificity is unknown.

V trimming: 4 bases; J trimming: 3 bases; junction bases outside the gene matches: 5. Germline V CDR1 and CDR2: PRHDT, FYEKMQ (reference sequence). The CDR3 runs to 16 residues. Donors consisted of healthy bone marrow donors. This sequence was found in a middle-aged man in good health and CMV-seronegative. The chain has TRBV13 and TRBJ2-7; TRBD2 agrees at 14 bases. The sequenced sample consisted of PBMCs. In DNA, the CDR3 is TGTGCCAGCAGCTACCTTGGGACTAGCGGGAGCTACGAGCAGTACTTC. It encodes CASSYLGTSGSYEQYF.